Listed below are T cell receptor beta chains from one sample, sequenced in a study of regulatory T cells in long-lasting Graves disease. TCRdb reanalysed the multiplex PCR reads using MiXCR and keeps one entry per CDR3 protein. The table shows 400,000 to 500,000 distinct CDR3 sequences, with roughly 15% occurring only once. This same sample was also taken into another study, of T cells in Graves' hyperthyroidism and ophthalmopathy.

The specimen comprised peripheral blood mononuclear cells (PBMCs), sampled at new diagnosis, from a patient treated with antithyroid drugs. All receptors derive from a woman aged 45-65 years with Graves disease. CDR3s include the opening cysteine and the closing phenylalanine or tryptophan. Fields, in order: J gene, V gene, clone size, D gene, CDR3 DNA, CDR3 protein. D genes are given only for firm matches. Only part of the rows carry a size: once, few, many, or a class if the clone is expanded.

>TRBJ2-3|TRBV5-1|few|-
TGCGCCAGCGGGAGGCGTACTTACGGCACAGATACGCAGTATTTT
CASGRRTYGTDTQYF
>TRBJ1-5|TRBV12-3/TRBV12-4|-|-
TGTGCCAGCAGGTCCAGCCGGGGATCAATCTCCCGTAGCAATCAGCCCCAGCATTTT
CASRSSRGSISRSNQPQHF
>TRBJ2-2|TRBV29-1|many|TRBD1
TGCAGCGTTGAAGATCTGGCAGGGGGAAAACCCGGGGAGCTGTTTTTT
CSVEDLAGGKPGELFF
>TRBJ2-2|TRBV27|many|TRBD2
TGTGCCAGCAGCTCCCGGAAACTAGCGGGAGTTGGGTCCGGGGAGCTGTTTTTT
CASSSRKLAGVGSGELFF
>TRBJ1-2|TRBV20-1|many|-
TGCAGTGCGGTTCTAGGGATCTATGGCTACACCTTC
CSAVLGIYGYTF
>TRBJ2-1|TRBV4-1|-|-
TGCGCCAGCAGCCAGCTAACCTCGGGAGCGGGCGATGAGCAGTTCTTC
CASSQLTSGAGDEQFF
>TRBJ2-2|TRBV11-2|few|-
TGTGCCAGCAGCTTAGGCCCAGGGCACGCCGGGGAGCTGTTTTTT
CASSLGPGHAGELFF
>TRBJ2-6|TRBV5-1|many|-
TGCGCCAGCAGCTTGGCCGACTCTGGGGCCAACGTCCTGACTTTC
CASSLADSGANVLTF
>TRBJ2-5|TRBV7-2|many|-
TGTGCCAGCAGCTTCCCGGGACTGATCGAGACCCAGTACTTC
CASSFPGLIETQYF
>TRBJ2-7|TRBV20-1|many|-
TGCAGTGCTAGCCACCTCACTGCCAACGAGCAGTACTTC
CSASHLTANEQYF
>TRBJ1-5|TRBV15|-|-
TGTGCCACCAGCAGAGATAGACAGTCCAATCAGCCCCAGCATTTT
CATSRDRQSNQPQHF
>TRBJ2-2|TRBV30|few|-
TGTGCCTGGAACCCGGTAAACACCGGGGAGCTGTTTTTT
CAWNPVNTGELFF
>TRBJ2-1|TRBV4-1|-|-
TGCGCCAGCAGCCAAGATCTAGGACAAGGGAATGAGCAGTTCTTC
CASSQDLGQGNEQFF
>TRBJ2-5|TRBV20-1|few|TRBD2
TGCAGTGCCCAGAGGTCTAGCGGGGCTATCCAAGAGACCCAGTACTTC
CSAQRSSGAIQETQYF
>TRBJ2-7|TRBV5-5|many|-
TGTGCCAGCAGCAAACTTGCATACGAGCAGTACTTC
CASSKLAYEQYF
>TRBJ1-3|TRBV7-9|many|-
TGTGCCAGCAGCTTATCGAGCTCTGGAAACACCATATATTTT
CASSLSSSGNTIYF
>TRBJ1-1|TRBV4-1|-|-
TGCGCCAGCAGCCAAAGGCCCGCCAGGGACACTGAAGCTTTCTTT
CASSQRPARDTEAFF
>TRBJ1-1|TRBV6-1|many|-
TGTGCCAGCACGGGGAGGGGATTTACTGAAGCTTTCTTT
CASTGRGFTEAFF
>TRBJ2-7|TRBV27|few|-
TGTGCCAGCAGCATACGGGAGACGGGATACGAGCAGTACTTC
CASSIRETGYEQYF
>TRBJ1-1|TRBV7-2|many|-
TGTGCCAGCAGCTTAGAGTGGGGTCTGGAAGCTTTCTTT
CASSLEWGLEAFF
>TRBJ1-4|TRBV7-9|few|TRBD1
TGTGCCAGCAGCTCGGGACAGGGGGCTTATGAAAAACTGTTTTTT
CASSSGQGAYEKLFF
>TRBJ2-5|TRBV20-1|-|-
TGCAGTGCTAGAGTGGCCGTCGAGGGGGAGACCCAGTACTTC
CSARVAVEGETQYF
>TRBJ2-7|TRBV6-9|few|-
TGTGCCAGCAGTTATATCCTCACAGCCAAAAGCTCCTACGAGCAGTACTTC
CASSYILTAKSSYEQYF
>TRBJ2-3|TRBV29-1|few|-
TGCAGCGTTGAAGCTAGCGACACAGATACGCAGTATTTT
CSVEASDTDTQYF
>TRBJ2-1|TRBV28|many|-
TGTGCCAGCAGTTCGCTAGGGGCGGACGGGTACAATGAGCAGTTCTTC
CASSSLGADGYNEQFF
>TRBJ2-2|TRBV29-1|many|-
TGCAGCGTTGATGGTGGGAACACCGGGGAGCTGTTTTTT
CSVDGGNTGELFF
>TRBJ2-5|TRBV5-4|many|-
TGTGCCAGCAGCTTGGAGGTCAGGGCAGTGACCCAGTACTTC
CASSLEVRAVTQYF
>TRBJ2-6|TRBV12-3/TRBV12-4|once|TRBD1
TGTGCCAGCAGTTTATTGGTCCTTGGGGACAGGGTCTACTCTGGGGCCAACGTCCTGACTTTC
CASSLLVLGDRVYSGANVLTF
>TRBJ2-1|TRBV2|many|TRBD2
TGTGCCAGCGATGTGGGAGGGATGTACAATGAGCAGTTCTTC
CASDVGGMYNEQFF
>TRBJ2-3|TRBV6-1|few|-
TGTGCCAGCAGTACCCCTTACGGGGGAGGCACAGATACGCAGTATTTT
CASSTPYGGGTDTQYF
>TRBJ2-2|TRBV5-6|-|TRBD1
TGTGCCAGCAGCTCACCGCACAGGGGGGCGAACACCGGGGAGCTGTTTTTT
CASSSPHRGANTGELFF
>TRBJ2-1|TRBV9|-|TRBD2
TGTGCCAGCAGCGTGTCGACTAGCGGGAGTCAAGGCGAGCAGTTCTTC
CASSVSTSGSQGEQFF
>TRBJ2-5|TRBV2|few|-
TGTGCCAGCAAGATAACCACGGTCCAAGAGACCCAGTACTTC
CASKITTVQETQYF
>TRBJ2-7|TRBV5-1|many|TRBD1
TGCGCCAGCAGCTTGAGAGGGGGCGGCAGCACCTACGAGCAGTACTTC
CASSLRGGGSTYEQYF
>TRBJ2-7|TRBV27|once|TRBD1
TGTGCCAGCAGTTTACGGACAGGGAGGCGCGAGCAGTACTTC
CASSLRTGRREQYF
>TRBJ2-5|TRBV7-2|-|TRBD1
TGTGCCAGCGGCGGTACAATAGGGGGCGAAGAGACCCAGTACTTC
CASGGTIGGEETQYF
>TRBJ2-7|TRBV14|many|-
TGTGCCAGCAGCCCCTCCGGAGCGTATTACACCTCCTACGAGCAGTACTTC
CASSPSGAYYTSYEQYF
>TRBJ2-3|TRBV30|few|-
TGTGCCTGGAGACAGAATTCCGCAGATACGCAGTATTTT
CAWRQNSADTQYF
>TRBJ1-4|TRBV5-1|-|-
TGCGCCAGCAGCTTGGGGCAGGCTGGTGAAATACTGTTTTTT
CASSLGQAGEILFF
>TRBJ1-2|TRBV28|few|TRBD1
TGTGCCAGCAGGGAGACCTGGACAGGGAACTATGGCTACACCTTC
CASRETWTGNYGYTF
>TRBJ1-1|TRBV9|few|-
TGTGCCAGCAGCAGGGGGTTGGGCACTGAAGCTTTCTTT
CASSRGLGTEAFF
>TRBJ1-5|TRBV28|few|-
TGTGCCAGCAGTTATACGGTCTCCTTCCAGCCCCAGCATTTT
CASSYTVSFQPQHF
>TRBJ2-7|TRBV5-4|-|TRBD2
TGTGCCAGCAGCTCAGGACTAGCGGGAGGAAGCCCCTACGAGCAGTACTTC
CASSSGLAGGSPYEQYF
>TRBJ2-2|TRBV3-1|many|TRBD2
TGTGCCAGCAGCCAAACTAGCGGGGGTGGAAGAGCCGGGGAGCTGTTTTTT
CASSQTSGGGRAGELFF
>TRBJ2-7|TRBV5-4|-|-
TGTGCCAGCAGCTCATATGTACTCTCCTACGAGCAGTACTTC
CASSSYVLSYEQYF
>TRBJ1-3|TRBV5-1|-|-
TGCGCCAGCAGCTTGCTCGGGACCTCTGGAAACACCATATATTTT
CASSLLGTSGNTIYF
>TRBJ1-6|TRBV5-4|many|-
TGTGCCAGCAGCTTGGGGGACTCCGGCAATTCACCCCTCCACTTT
CASSLGDSGNSPLHF
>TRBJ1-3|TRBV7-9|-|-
TGTGCCAGCAGCTTAGAGTTCGAAGGAAACACCATATATTTT
CASSLEFEGNTIYF
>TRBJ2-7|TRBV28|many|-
TGTGCCAGCAGTTTAGGCGGGACCGGGGAGGAGCAGTACTTC
CASSLGGTGEEQYF
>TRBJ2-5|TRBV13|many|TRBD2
TGTGCCAGCAGCACTAGCGAGAAAGAGACCCAGTACTTC
CASSTSEKETQYF
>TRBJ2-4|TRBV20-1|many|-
TGCAGTGCTTCAACCCGACCCGGGGTTACCAAAAACATTCAGTACTTC
CSASTRPGVTKNIQYF
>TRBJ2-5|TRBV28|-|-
TGTGCCAGCAGAAGGGGGGGGGGGCAAGAGACCCAGTACTTC
CASRRGGGQETQYF
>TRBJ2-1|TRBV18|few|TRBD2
TGTGCCAGCTCACCACCGAGCCTAGCGGGAGGGCCCTCGGGTGAGCAGTTCTTC
CASSPPSLAGGPSGEQFF
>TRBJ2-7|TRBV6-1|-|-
TGTGCCAGCAGTGAAGTTTGGGGTACCCACTACGAGCAGTACTTC
CASSEVWGTHYEQYF
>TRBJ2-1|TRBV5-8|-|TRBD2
TGTGCCAGCAGCTTGGTCAGCGGGACCCCCTACAATGAGCAGTTCTTC
CASSLVSGTPYNEQFF
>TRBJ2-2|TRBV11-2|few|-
TGTGCCAGCAGCTTAGCTTTTCGGAGGTTGGGCGACTTCACCGGGGGGCTGTTTTTT
CASSLAFRRLGDFTGGLFF
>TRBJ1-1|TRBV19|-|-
TGTGCCAGTAGTATAGGGGGAACCACTGAAGCTTTCTTT
CASSIGGTTEAFF
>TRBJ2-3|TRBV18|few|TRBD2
TGTGCCAGCTCACCACCAGGGGCGGGAGGAAGCACAGATACGCAGTATTTT
CASSPPGAGGSTDTQYF